The T cell receptor beta chain described here comes from a study of beta chain features in type 1 diabetes. The CDR3 is made up of 14 amino acids. Germline CDR1 LNHDA, CDR2 SQIVND (reference sequence). Trimming pared 3 bases from V and 2 bases from J, leaving 11 bases between. Reverse transcription of all isolated RNA meant that expressed TCRB transcripts were sequenced. Sequenced by immunoSEQ multiplex PCR; TCRdb stores in-frame clones only, minus some. The data show hundreds of thousands of clones, around 12% seen once. Specimen: naive CD4+ T cells from blood. The origin of this receptor is a young man in good health. The chain has TRBV19 and TRBJ2-7, with a tentative D call TRBD2 (5 bases). CDR3 nucleotides: TGTGCCAGTAGTATCGCCAGCGGAGCCTACGAGCAGTACTTC. Encoded protein: CASSIASGAYEQYF.